The rows below give T cell receptor beta chains drawn from one sample of a study of early stage breast cancer tumors. Profiled with immunoSEQ multiplex PCR; TCRdb holds only in-frame clones, not every one. Of about 24,000 clones in the sample, about two thirds were seen once. Sequencing was done on a sample of breast tumor tissue. These receptors came from a person aged 55 to 69 with breast cancer. CDR3s include the opening cysteine and the closing phenylalanine or tryptophan. Fields, in order: V gene, clone size, J gene, D gene, CDR3 protein, CDR3 DNA. The D gene is left open where the match is weak. Some rows have no size entry. The others give once, few or many, or a class for an expanded clone.

>TRBV5-1|.|TRBJ2-7|.
CASSRGGGGEQYF
TGCGCCAGCAGTCGAGGGGGGGGAGGCGAGCAGTACTTC
>TRBV27|medium-sized|TRBJ2-3|.
CASRDSRAHTDTQYF
TGTGCCAGCAGGGATTCGAGGGCCCACACAGATACGCAGTATTTT
>TRBV11-3|.|TRBJ2-1|TRBD2
CASSAAGTSGNEQFF
TGTGCCAGCAGCGCAGCCGGGACTAGCGGGAATGAGCAGTTCTTC
>TRBV11-3|.|TRBJ2-1|TRBD1
CASSSFDRGVGEQFF
TGTGCCAGCAGCTCCTTCGACAGGGGAGTTGGTGAGCAGTTCTTC
>TRBV9|.|TRBJ1-3|TRBD1
CASSVTGASSGNTIYF
TGTGCCAGCAGCGTGACAGGGGCCTCCTCTGGAAACACCATATATTTT
>TRBV5-1|.|TRBJ2-4|TRBD2
CASSLGLAGGPGNIQYF
TGCGCCAGCAGCTTGGGACTAGCGGGAGGGCCGGGAAACATTCAGTACTTC
>TRBV4-3|.|TRBJ2-5|.
CASSQDARTAGTQYF
TGCGCCAGCAGCCAAGACGCGCGCACCGCCGGGACCCAGTACTTC
>TRBV6-6|.|TRBJ2-7|.
CASSLGRRDEQYF
TGTGCCAGCAGTTTAGGCAGGCGTGACGAGCAGTACTTC
>TRBV15|.|TRBJ1-2|.
CATSRAVTTVDYTF
TGTGCCACCAGCAGAGCTGTGACAACGGTGGACTACACCTTC
>TRBV7-9|.|TRBJ2-6|TRBD2
CASSLEGAGGYGANVLTF
TGTGCCAGCAGCTTAGAAGGTGCGGGAGGGTACGGGGCCAACGTCCTGACTTTC
>TRBV7-2|.|TRBJ2-1|TRBD2
CASSERAGMGFF
TGTGCCAGCAGCGAGAGAGCGGGAATGGGGTTCTTC
>TRBV9|.|TRBJ2-5|TRBD1
CASSLGQPGAETQYF
TGTGCCAGCAGCTTGGGACAGCCCGGTGCTGAGACCCAGTACTTC